This T cell receptor beta chain was retrieved from a study of blood T cell repertoires in COVID-19. CDR3 length: 14 amino acids. V dropped 4 bases and J dropped 5; count of bases not matched to a gene: 8. Germline V gives CDR1 SGHDT, CDR2 YYEEEE. The repertoire was sequenced with immunoSEQ multiplex PCR; TCRdb's copy has only in-frame clones and lacks some. The sample has under 300,000 clones, 75% to 85% seen once. The sample consisted of peripheral blood. The rearrangement links TRBV5-6 to TRBJ2-5; 7 bases are a match to TRBD1. This receptor was taken from a human donor in a cohort sampled during active COVID-19. The CDR3 nucleotides read TGTGCCAGCAGCCCGACAGGGATGGAGGAGACCCAGTACTTC. The encoded protein is CASSPTGMEETQYF.